This TCR beta chain was captured in a study of blood T cell repertoires in COVID-19. Study context: COVID-19 samples, acute and convalescent, were from the United States, Italy and Spain.

The repertoire was sequenced with immunoSEQ multiplex PCR; TCRdb's copy has only in-frame clones and lacks some. The profile shows roughly 220,000 clones, 60% to 85% of them singletons. In germline, CDR1 is SGHTA, CDR2 FQGNSA. Trimming shortened V by 7 bases and J by 6 bases, and 16 bases separated the two germline ends. This CDR3 contains 14 residues. This TCR was recovered from a woman aged 70-85 years with acute or convalescent COVID-19. Sequencing input: peripheral blood. This chain uses TRBV7-2 with TRBJ2-1; tentative D call: TRBD2 (6 bases). CDR3 bases: TGTGCCAGCAACCCCCATAGCGGAAGCAATGAGCAGTTCTTC. It is translated as CASNPHSGSNEQFF.